This T cell receptor beta chain was found in a study of cytomegalovirus exposure and HLA in healthy donors. The CDR3 sequence is 14 residues long. CDR1 is LNHDA and CDR2 is SQIVND in the germline V gene (reference sequence). Deletions cut 3 bases from V and 5 bases from J, with 13 bases between. Clones were sequenced by immunoSEQ multiplex PCR, and TCRdb holds only the in-frame ones, with some missing. This table has over 200,000 clones, about 90% appearing once. For this clone: Its antigen is not identified.

The donors were members of the validation cohort, which comprised 90 to 150 subjects and was separate from the first cohort of about 700 subjects. The study's findings and limits: Using the classifier, cytomegalovirus status was reportedly diagnosed with high specificity and sensitivity. Among the CMV-associated chains, three were confirmed in vitro as specific for CMV antigens. Generally TCR sequences proved uncommon, though certain public TCRs appeared in numerous donors.

The TCR originated in a woman aged 18-35 years in good health and CMV-seronegative. The sample taken for sequencing was PBMCs. The V and J genes are TRBV19 and TRBJ2-5; D gene unclear. As DNA, the CDR3 is TGTGCCAGTAGTATGAACCCCGGGTTGGAGACCCAGTACTTC. Protein: CASSMNPGLETQYF.